A single sample is the source of the 32 T cell receptor beta chains below, sequenced in a study of blood T cell repertoires in COVID-19. Generated by immunoSEQ multiplex PCR, the TCRdb table keeps only in-frame clones and is missing some. The repertoire has about 110,000 clones, approximately 79% of them found once; the top ten carry around 15%. The sample consisted of peripheral blood. The receptors shown here come from a woman of 80 years or more with active or convalescent COVID-19.

The chain is built from TRBV5-6 and TRBJ2-5, with D perhaps TRBD2 (5 bases). Looked up from germline, CDR1 is SGHDT and CDR2 is YYEEEE. CDR3 length equals 14 residues. With 3 bases removed from V and 1 base from J, the gap between germline ends came to 10 bases. CDR3 sequence: CASSYTRAQETQYF. CDR3 DNA: TGTGCCAGCAGCTATACTAGGGCCCAAGAGACCCAGTACTTC.

This clone was observed a single time. V and J are TRBV30 and TRBJ2-1; D gene ambiguous. Per the germline V gene, CDR1 is GTSNPN and CDR2 is SVGIG (reference sequence). V was pared by 2 bases and J by 2 bases, with 13 bases between. The CDR3 consists of 15 residues. The CDR3 DNA is TGTGCCTGGAGTCCGGCTCTAAGCGCCTACAATGAGCAGTTCTTC. This translates into CAWSPALSAYNEQFF.

V usage is TRBV5-1 and J usage is TRBJ2-5, with D hard to call. Trimming took 5 bases from V and 1 from J, leaving 12 bases between them. Germline-derived CDR1 and CDR2 are SGHRS and YFSETQ. The CDR3 is made up of 14 amino acids. The CDR3 region is CASRLTGGQETQYF. The CDR3 DNA is TGCGCCAGCAGGTTGACCGGCGGCCAAGAGACCCAGTACTTC. The full variable domain, completed using reference TRBV5-1 and TRBJ2-5, is KAGVTQTPRYLIKTRGQQVTLSCSPISGHRSVSWYQQTPGQGLQFLFEYFSETQRNKGNFPGRFSGRQFSNSRSEMNVSTLELGDSALYLCASRLTGGQETQYFGPGTRLLVL.

This clone came up a few times. The chain links TRBV9 to TRBJ2-1; TRBD2 might be the D (6 bases). Trimming pared 0 bases from V and 0 bases from J, leaving 13 bases between. Germline values: CDR1 SGDLS, CDR2 YYNGEE. CDR3 length: 17 amino acids. CDR3 residues: CASSVATGDSSYNEQFF. Here the CDR3 DNA reads TGTGCCAGCAGCGTAGCGACGGGGGATAGCTCCTACAATGAGCAGTTCTTC.

The chain has TRBV2 and TRBJ2-7; the match to TRBD1 covers 9 bases. Germline CDR1 and CDR2: SNHLY and FYNNEI. CDR3 length equals 15 residues. V shed 4 bases, J shed 2 bases, and the junction held 6 bases outside the gene matches. CDR3 amino acids: CASSGGTGWAYEQYF. The CDR3 nucleotides are TGTGCCAGCAGTGGGGGGACAGGGTGGGCCTACGAGCAGTACTTC.

This chain links TRBV5-1 with TRBJ2-1, with D tentatively TRBD2 (6 bases). CDR1 SGHRS and CDR2 YFSETQ come from the germline V gene. Trimming removed 0 bases at V and 7 bases at J, with 14 bases between. The CDR3 loop spans 15 amino acids. The CDR3 DNA sequence: TGCGCCAGCAGCTTGGGGTCGGGGGAGCTGAATGAGCAGTTCTTC. It codes for CASSLGSGELNEQFF.

This clone is categorized as medium-sized. The chain uses TRBV5-4 and TRBJ2-3; 9 nucleotides match TRBD1. V lost 6 bases and J lost 0; bases outside the gene matches: 8. Germline V gene data show CDR1 as SGHNT and CDR2 as YYREEE (reference sequence). The CDR3 totals 16 residues. In nucleotides, the CDR3 is TGTGCCAGCATTGACCGGGACAGGGATAGCACAGATACGCAGTATTTT. Protein: CASIDRDRDSTDTQYF.

The gene calls are TRBV5-1 and TRBJ1-6, with D unresolved. V was pared by 0 bases and J by 9 bases, with 13 bases between. The germline V gene encodes CDR1 SGHRS and CDR2 YFSETQ. The CDR3 contains 15 residues. The CDR3 sequence is CASSLVATTLSPLHF. CDR3 coding DNA: TGCGCCAGCAGCTTGGTGGCGACTACGCTTTCACCCCTCCACTTT.

A remark on this clone: The same CDR3 arises from other DNA sequences in this sample as well. CDR3: CASSLLDTQYF. CDR3 coding DNA: TGTGCCAGCAGCTTACTAGATACGCAGTATTTT. The chain employs TRBV7-9 and TRBJ2-3, with D unresolved. The CDR3 is 11 residues long. The V gene's germline CDR1 is SEHNR and CDR2 FQNEAQ (reference sequence). Trimming stripped 2 bases from V and 5 bases from J, with 2 bases between.

The rearrangement joins TRBV21-1 to TRBJ2-7; the D segment call TRBD2 is taken from the table without a DNA check. TRBV21-1 is a pseudogene locus. CDR3 length equals 18 residues. CDR3 amino acids: CASSKVGGLAGGPYEQYF. The CDR3 coding sequence is TGTGCCAGCAGCAAAGTTGGGGGACTAGCGGGAGGCCCCTACGAGCAGTACTTC.

The chain recombines TRBV24-1 with TRBJ1-5; 11 bases are a match to TRBD1. The junction had 9 bases not matched to a gene; V was cut back by 0 bases and J by 0 bases. The germline V gene encodes CDR1 KGHDR and CDR2 SFDVKD. The CDR3 spans 20 residues. CDR3 bases: TGTGCCACCAGTGATTTGGGGCCGGGACAGGGGGAGTATAGCAATCAGCCCCAGCATTTT. This gives the protein CATSDLGPGQGEYSNQPQHF.

The chain is built from TRBV7-9 and TRBJ2-7; the D gene is possibly TRBD1 (6 bases). Per the germline V gene, CDR1 is SEHNR and CDR2 is FQNEAQ (reference sequence). The CDR3 has 15 residues. Trimming removed 5 bases from V and 4 bases from J, with 18 bases in between. As DNA, the CDR3 is TGTGCCAGCAGCCCCGTTCTCAGGGGAGATTACGAGCAGTACTTC. Its translation: CASSPVLRGDYEQYF.

The rearrangement links TRBV19 to TRBJ1-2; D may be TRBD1 (5 bases). The CDR3 spans 15 residues. The ends were cut back, 7 bases at V and 5 bases at J, with 20 bases in the middle. Germline V gives CDR1 LNHDA, CDR2 SQIVND (reference sequence). CDR3 sequence reads: CASKGMTALLYGYTF. As DNA, the CDR3 is TGTGCCAGTAAGGGAATGACAGCATTACTGTATGGCTACACCTTC.

The rearrangement joins TRBV5-6 to TRBJ1-2; maybe TRBD1 (6 bases). V shed 1 base and J shed 6 bases, with 19 bases lying between them. Germline-derived CDR1 and CDR2 are SGHDT and YYEEEE. The CDR3 runs to 16 residues. The CDR3 reads CASSLFLATGVDGYTF. CDR3 DNA sequence: TGTGCCAGCAGCTTGTTCCTCGCGACAGGAGTCGATGGCTACACCTTC. Combining the CDR3 with reference TRBV5-6 and TRBJ1-2 gives the whole variable domain DAGVTQSPTHLIKTRGQQVTLRCSPKSGHDTVSWYQQALGQGPQFIFQYYEEEERQRGNFPDRFSGHQFPNYSSELNVNALLLGDSALYLCASSLFLATGVDGYTFGSGTRLTVV.

The V call is TRBV5-4, the J call TRBJ2-1; 10 bases align to TRBD1. Germline CDR1 is SGHNT and CDR2 is YYREEE (reference sequence). J lost 4 bases, V lost 10 bases, and 11 bases had no gene match. This CDR3 has 15 amino acids. The CDR3 sequence: CAATSRDRGYNEQFF. DNA for the CDR3: TGTGCCGCTACGTCCCGGGACAGGGGTTACAATGAGCAGTTCTTC.

The rearrangement joins TRBV27 to TRBJ2-1; TRBD2 matches 7 bases. Germline assignment: CDR1 MNHEY and CDR2 SMNVEV (reference sequence). The CDR3 length is 17 residues. J lost 0 bases, V lost 3 bases, and 8 bases had no gene match. CDR3 nucleotide sequence: TGTGCCAGCAGTTTCCTTAGCGGGCGTAGCTCCTACAATGAGCAGTTCTTC. Amino acid sequence: CASSFLSGRSSYNEQFF.

The chain couples TRBV5-4 to TRBJ2-7, with D possibly being TRBD2 (5 bases). This CDR3 contains 15 residues. The germline gives CDR1 SGHNT, CDR2 YYREEE (reference sequence). Between the trimmed V and J ends, which lost 4 bases and 4 bases, there was a span of 18 bases. DNA for the CDR3: TGTGCCAGCAGCCCGAATCAAGGAGGCCTATACGAGCAGTACTTC. This sequence encodes CASSPNQGGLYEQYF.

This clone came up a few times. This sequence joins TRBV7-9 and TRBJ1-5; D may be TRBD1 (5 bases). Germline values: CDR1 SEHNR, CDR2 FQNEAQ (reference sequence). The V gene lost 1 base and the J gene lost 5 bases, with 9 bases spanning the gap. This CDR3 is 14 amino acids long. The CDR3, as DNA: TGTGCCAGCAGCTTAGTTGGGGCAGATCAGCCCCAGCATTTT. Its translation: CASSLVGADQPQHF.

The chain joins TRBV2 to TRBJ1-1; perhaps TRBD1 as D (6 bases). Germline lookup yields CDR1 SNHLY and CDR2 FYNNEI. The CDR3 has 15 residues. V was pared by 5 bases and J by 5 bases, with 18 bases between. This CDR3 is CASSNEGGQGTEAFF. The CDR3 bases are TGTGCCAGCAGTAACGAGGGGGGGCAGGGGACTGAAGCTTTCTTT.

The genes are TRBV5-8 and TRBJ2-7, with 8 bases fitting TRBD1. Germline lookup yields CDR1 SGHTS and CDR2 YDEGEE. CDR3 length: 12 residues. Here the CDR3 DNA reads TGTGCCAGCGCCCCCCTGGACAGGGAGGCCCAGGTC. Amino acids: CASAPLDREAQV.

This chain connects TRBV5-4 to TRBJ1-3; the D gene is possibly TRBD1 (6 bases). Germline CDR1 and CDR2: SGHNT and YYREEE (reference sequence). This CDR3 has 15 amino acids. V was trimmed by 0 bases and J by 4 bases, leaving 11 bases between them. The CDR3 here is CASSLGSGEGNTIYF. The CDR3, as DNA: TGTGCCAGCAGCTTGGGGTCAGGGGAAGGAAACACCATATATTTT.

This clone has just a few counts. V is TRBV6-5 and J is TRBJ2-7, with D tentatively TRBD2 (6 bases). Trimming removed 4 bases at V and 0 bases at J, with 16 bases between. Germline CDR1 reads MNHEY; CDR2 reads SVGAGI. This CDR3 spans 16 amino acids. The CDR3, as DNA: TGTGCCAGCAGTTTCCGGGTTAGCGGCGTCTCCTACGAGCAGTACTTC. Translating gives CASSFRVSGVSYEQYF.

The chain has TRBV15 and TRBJ2-3; D possibly corresponds to TRBD2 (6 bases). This CDR3 region has 17 residues. CDR1 LNHNV and CDR2 YYDKDF come from the germline V gene (reference sequence). The V and J ends lost 2 bases and 0 bases respectively, with 15 bases between them. CDR3 region: CATSRPPGGGSTDTQYF. The CDR3 DNA is TGTGCCACCAGCAGACCCCCCGGGGGAGGTAGCACAGATACGCAGTATTTT.

The gene calls are TRBV6-5 and TRBJ2-3; D is undetermined. Looked up from germline, CDR1 is MNHEY and CDR2 is SVGAGI. V was cut by 2 bases and J by 7 bases, with 10 bases left in between. The CDR3 is 13 residues long. The CDR3 DNA reads TGTGCCAGCAGTTACACCAGGCTGAATACGCAGTATTTT. Residues: CASSYTRLNTQYF.

This clone has a handful of counts. The V and J genes are TRBV3-1 (or the pseudogene TRBV3-2) and TRBJ2-5; 9 positions match TRBD1. J lost 2 bases, V lost 6 bases, and 7 bases had no gene match. The CDR3 spans 15 residues. Per germline, CDR1 LGHDT and CDR2 YNNKEL (reference sequence). The CDR3 DNA is TGTGCCAGCAGGGAGGACAGGGGCCTTCAAGAGACCCAGTACTTC. This encodes CASREDRGLQETQYF.

CDR3 sequence reads: CATSRAGVLRNEQYF. The CDR3 nucleotides read TGTGCCACCAGCAGGGCGGGAGTCTTGAGGAACGAGCAGTACTTC. The chain joins TRBV15 to TRBJ2-7; 7 bases map to TRBD2. The CDR3 length is 15 residues. V dropped 3 bases and J dropped 5; count of bases not matched to a gene: 10. Per germline, CDR1 LNHNV and CDR2 YYDKDF (reference sequence).

The rearrangement joins TRBV18 to TRBJ2-3; the D is unclear. The CDR3 totals 16 residues. Germline V gene lookup returns CDR1 KGHSH and CDR2 LQKENI. The germline V and J ends were trimmed by 2 bases and 3 bases, with 15 bases remaining between them. The CDR3 is CASSPIRSDGTDTQYF. The CDR3 DNA reads as TGTGCCAGCTCACCAATCAGGTCTGATGGTACAGATACGCAGTATTTT.

This clone has just one count. Here the CDR3 reads CASCPIGTTTKVDEQYF. The CDR3 DNA reads TGTGCCAGTTGTCCCATCGGGACAACAACGAAGGTCGACGAGCAGTACTTC. The rearrangement uses TRBV28 and TRBJ2-7; possibly TRBD1 for D (6 bases). The V gene's germline CDR1 is MDHEN and CDR2 SYDVKM. V shed 9 bases and J shed 5 bases, with 29 bases lying between them. The CDR3 is 17 residues long.

This clone turned up a few times. The genes are TRBV6-8 and TRBJ1-4, with no clear D. CDR3 length: 13 amino acids. CDR1 and CDR2 (germline): MNHGY, SAAAGT. Trimming took 11 bases from V and 6 from J, leaving 16 bases between them. The CDR3 DNA sequence: TGTGCCCTAGCCTCCAAGTATGATGAAAAACTGTTTTTT. Translation gives CALASKYDEKLFF.

This rearrangement joins TRBV12-1 to TRBJ2-7; TRBD2, the D gene given by the table, was not confirmed from the DNA. TRBV12-1 represents a pseudogene. The CDR3 spans 14 residues. This CDR3 is CASSFGGSFYEQYF. The CDR3 DNA reads as TGTGCCAGCAGCTTTGGCGGGAGTTTTTACGAGCAGTACTTC.

The chain joins TRBV3-1 (or the pseudogene TRBV3-2) to TRBJ1-2; 7 bases map to TRBD1. CDR1 is LGHDT and CDR2 is YNNKEL in the germline V gene (reference sequence). The CDR3 extends over 13 amino acids. Trimming at V came to 4 bases and at J to 6 bases, leaving 5 bases not matched to a gene. The CDR3 region has the DNA TGTGCCAGCAGCCTCGGGACAGCTAATGGCTACACCTTC. Its protein product is CASSLGTANGYTF.

V usage is TRBV18 and J usage is TRBJ1-5; a weak D match, TRBD1 (5 bases). Trimming took 6 bases from V and 2 from J, leaving 11 bases between them. This CDR3 comprises 14 residues. Germline-derived CDR1 and CDR2 are KGHSH and LQKENI. CDR3 loop: CASSDSGGNQPQHF. The CDR3 DNA sequence: TGTGCCAGCTCTGACTCGGGGGGCAATCAGCCCCAGCATTTT.